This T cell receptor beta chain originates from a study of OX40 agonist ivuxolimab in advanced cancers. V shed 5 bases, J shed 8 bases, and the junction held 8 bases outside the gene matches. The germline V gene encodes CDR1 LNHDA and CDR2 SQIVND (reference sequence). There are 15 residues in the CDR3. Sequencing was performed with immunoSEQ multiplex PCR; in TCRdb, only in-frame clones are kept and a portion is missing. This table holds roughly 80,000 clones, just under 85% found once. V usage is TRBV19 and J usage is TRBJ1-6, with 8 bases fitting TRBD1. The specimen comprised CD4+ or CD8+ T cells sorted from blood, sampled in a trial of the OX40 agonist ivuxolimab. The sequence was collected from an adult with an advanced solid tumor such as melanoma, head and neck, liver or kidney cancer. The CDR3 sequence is CASSVSDRGYSPLHF. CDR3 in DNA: TGTGCCAGTAGTGTCTCCGACAGGGGCTATTCACCCCTCCACTTT.